The clone carrying this T cell receptor (beta chain) was seen many times. Via MiXCR, TCRdb re-called the reads, giving one row per CDR3 protein. The repertoire holds about 76,000 distinct CDR3 sequences, with roughly 3.7% as singletons. This sample was taken from a study of T cell repertoires in cytomegalovirus infection. The germline V gene has CDR1 DFQATT and CDR2 SNEGSKA (reference sequence). The CDR3 is 16 residues long. J gave up 0 bases and V 5 bases, and 9 bases lay outside the gene matches. The chain joins TRBV20-1 to TRBJ2-5, with 10 bases identical to TRBD2. Sequencing input: PBMCs. This receptor was obtained from a human donor in good health (CMV status not recorded). Some clones in this sample may be carry-over from other donors' samples. The CDR3 here is CSAHKPSGGYQETQYF. The CDR3 DNA is TGCAGTGCTCATAAACCTAGCGGGGGTTACCAAGAGACCCAGTACTTC.